This TCR beta chain was identified in a study of cytomegalovirus exposure and HLA in healthy donors. With 60 Vbeta and 13 Jbeta primers, the PCR was carried out. Assay used: immunoSEQ multiplex PCR; TCRdb lists only in-frame clones, some missing. Counted here are about 120,000 clones, about 73% occurring once; the ten biggest clones make up around 5.8%. Study-wide points: Across all donors, roughly uniform sequencing depth was an assumption of the presence/absence analyses.

This CDR3 has 13 amino acids. Germline V gene data show CDR1 as MNHEY and CDR2 as SVGAGI. Trimming took 6 bases from V and 7 from J; bases not matched to a gene: 8. On this clone: The target antigen is unknown.

This sequence was found in a woman aged 40 to 50 in good health and CMV-seronegative. The chain is built from TRBV6-5 and TRBJ2-7, with 8 nucleotides matching TRBD2. Specimen: PBMCs. CDR3 DNA: TGTGCCAGCAGCCGAGCGGGAGCGCGGGAGCAGTACTTC. Its translation is CASSRAGAREQYF.